This T cell receptor beta chain was captured in a study of cytomegalovirus exposure and HLA in healthy donors. Across the whole study: Among around 170 million T cells, an earlier analysis found around 100 million unique TCR beta sequences. Out of several hundred genotyped donors, roughly 80% belonged to the Caucasian-associated ancestry cluster. Study conclusions and caveats: Many donors carried some public TCRs, although rarity characterized most TCR sequences. A list of around 150 TCR beta chains associated with cytomegalovirus was given.

A word on this clone: As yet, its antigen is unknown.

Trimming cost V 9 bases and J 5 bases, with 19 bases left between them. There are 14 residues in the CDR3. The PCR used 60 Vbeta and 13 Jbeta primers. TCRdb keeps only in-frame clones here, not all; method: immunoSEQ multiplex PCR. The sample consists of nearly 200,000 clones, 75% to 90% of them appearing once. This clonotype was sampled from a woman in her forties or fifties in good health and CMV-seropositive. The genes are TRBV6-7 and TRBJ1-1; unclear D gene. TRBV6-7 is known as an ORF, though its function is uncertain. Sequenced sample: PBMCs. CDR3 amino acids: CARGWVLPPTEAFF. As DNA, the CDR3 is TGTGCCAGGGGCTGGGTCCTCCCTCCTACTGAAGCTTTCTTT.